This TCR beta chain was identified in a study of blood T cell repertoires in COVID-19. Libraries were prepared by immunoSEQ multiplex PCR; TCRdb keeps only in-frame clonotypes and omits some of them. This table has roughly 100,000 clones, approximately 77% appearing once. CDR1 SGHTA and CDR2 FQGNSA come from the germline V gene. The length of the CDR3 is 17 residues. V shed 1 base, J shed 3 bases, and the junction held 7 bases outside the gene matches. The source is a woman older than 75 with acute or convalescent COVID-19. Sequencing used peripheral blood. The chain couples TRBV7-2 to TRBJ2-3, with TRBD2 identical over 10 bases. The CDR3 DNA follows: TGTGCCAGCAGCTTAGAACCTAGCGGGGGCGGAACAGATACGCAGTATTTT. It translates to CASSLEPSGGGTDTQYF.